A single sample gave rise to the 9 T cell receptor beta chains below, sequenced in a study of T cell repertoires and HLA-DP antigens. Their antigen targets remain unknown. Produced via immunoSEQ multiplex PCR; TCRdb's table is partial and in-frame only. The sample lists 65,000 to 90,000 clones, about 80% occurring once. The sample comprised CD4+ T cells from PBMCs. The receptors stem from a man in his fifties or sixties in good health and CMV-seronegative.

The chain recombines TRBV7-9 with TRBJ2-3, with D perhaps matching TRBD2 (6 bases). Trimming removed 5 bases at V and 10 bases at J, with 13 bases between. The CDR3 extends over 12 amino acids. From germline, CDR1 is SEHNR and CDR2 FQNEAQ (reference sequence). CDR3 amino acids: CASSQELAPQYF. For the CDR3, the DNA is TGTGCCAGCAGCCAAGAGCTAGCGCCGCAGTATTTT.

The gene calls are TRBV10-1 and TRBJ2-1; 12 nucleotides line up with TRBD2. V was pared by 5 bases and J by 8 bases, with 7 bases of the junction left unmatched. The CDR3 is 15 amino acids. Looked up from germline, CDR1 is WNHNN and CDR2 is SYGVQD (reference sequence). The CDR3 DNA sequence: TGCGCCAGCAGTCTAGCGGGGGGGTTTCGAGATGAGCAGTTCTTC. Protein: CASSLAGGFRDEQFF.

This clone was detected a few times. The chain recombines TRBV5-1 with TRBJ2-5; unclear D gene. CDR1 is SGHRS, CDR2 YFSETQ, per germline. The CDR3 runs to 14 residues. Trimming left V 0 bases short and J 2 bases short, with 8 bases between. In DNA form, the CDR3 reads TGCGCCAGCAGCTTGGGTAGCATTCAAGAGACCCAGTACTTC. It translates to CASSLGSIQETQYF.

The chain couples TRBV7-2 to TRBJ2-5; a possible D gene is TRBD2 (5 bases). The V gene's germline CDR1 is SGHTA and CDR2 FQGNSA. The CDR3 runs to 18 residues. The V end was cut by 2 bases, the J end by 5 bases, with 24 bases between. CDR3 DNA: TGTGCCAGCAGCTTAAAGACCGGGCGGGCAACCCTCGAGGAGACCCAGTACTTC. Protein: CASSLKTGRATLEETQYF.

The chain uses TRBV15 and TRBJ2-3; 11 bases fit TRBD2. Germline loops: CDR1 LNHNV, CDR2 YYDKDF (reference sequence). Unmatched junction bases numbered 4, after V lost 1 base and J lost 4 bases. The length of the CDR3 is 16 residues. The CDR3 reads CATSRGLAGLSDTQYF. Here the CDR3 DNA reads TGTGCCACCAGCAGAGGACTAGCGGGGCTTTCAGATACGCAGTATTTT.

The chain carries TRBV7-3 and TRBJ2-3; weak D call: TRBD2 (6 bases). The CDR3 sequence is 15 residues long. Germline V gives CDR1 SGHTA, CDR2 FQGTGA. Trimming removed 2 bases from V and 6 bases from J, with 15 bases in between. The CDR3 region is CASSLSGLWTDTQYF. In nucleotides, the CDR3 is TGTGCCAGCAGCTTATCGGGACTGTGGACCGATACGCAGTATTTT. The variable domain in full, completed from reference TRBV7-3 and TRBJ2-3, reads GAGVSQTPSNKVTEKGKYVELRCDPISGHTALYWYRQSLGQGPEFLIYFQGTGAADDSGLPNDRFFAVRPEGSVSTLKIQRTERGDSAVYLCASSLSGLWTDTQYFGPGTRLTVL.

V usage is TRBV27 and J usage is TRBJ2-3; 12 nucleotides agree with TRBD2. The ends lost 0 bases at V and 1 base at J; junction bases unmatched: 8. Germline loops: CDR1 MNHEY, CDR2 SMNVEV (reference sequence). This CDR3 spans 19 amino acids. In DNA form, the CDR3 reads TGTGCCAGCAGTTTATCCCCTAGCGGGGGGGCCGGGGGCACAGATACGCAGTATTTT. Translation gives CASSLSPSGGAGGTDTQYF.

V and J are TRBV11-3 and TRBJ1-2, with 7 bases matching TRBD1. V gave up 3 bases and J gave up 3 bases; unmatched junction bases: 1. Germline V gene sequence: CDR1 SGHNT, CDR2 YENEEA. This CDR3 has 13 amino acids. The CDR3 sequence: CASSLTGYYGYTF. The CDR3 nucleotides are TGTGCCAGCAGCTTGACAGGGTACTATGGCTACACCTTC.

This chain connects TRBV5-1 to TRBJ1-1; a weak D match, TRBD1 (6 bases). The CDR3 is made up of 15 amino acids. The germline V and J ends were trimmed by 2 bases and 1 base, with 12 bases remaining between them. Germline V gene lookup returns CDR1 SGHRS and CDR2 YFSETQ. The CDR3 nucleotides read TGCGCCAGCAGCTTCACAGGGAGCCGGAACACTGAAGCTTTCTTT. This gives the protein CASSFTGSRNTEAFF.